This entry describes one TCR beta chain. What it binds is unknown. These data belong to a study of cytomegalovirus exposure and HLA in healthy donors. Study summary: Unique TCR beta sequences numbering about 100 million came from about 179 million T cells in an earlier analysis. Study-level findings and limits: Common viral pathogens seemed to be connected with several of the most significant clusters, according to a later analysis. The authors assumed roughly uniform sequencing depth across donors for presence/absence analyses.

CDR3 length: 14 amino acids. Germline CDR1 GTSNPN, CDR2 SVGIG (reference sequence). Trimming took 0 bases from V and 5 from J; bases not matched to a gene: 6. The PCR used 60 Vbeta and 13 Jbeta primers. Repertoires were generated with immunoSEQ multiplex PCR, while TCRdb's copy carries only in-frame clones and drops some. The data show under 200,000 clones, roughly 80% seen once. The sequencing input was PBMCs. The origin of this receptor is a woman aged 18-29 years in good health and CMV-seronegative. The chain links TRBV30 to TRBJ2-7; TRBD2 matches 8 bases. The CDR3 loop reads CAWSVPAGAHEQYF. CDR3 nucleotide sequence: TGTGCCTGGAGTGTGCCAGCGGGAGCGCACGAGCAGTACTTC.